This entry describes one T cell receptor beta chain. This clonotype was seen ten or more times. It lacks a known antigen. No quality values exist for individual bases; no much larger clone is one base distant. The sample originates from a study of T cells in Graves' hyperthyroidism and ophthalmopathy (dated by TCRdb to the late 2010s). With regard to the full study: Peripheral blood was sampled at the time of initial diagnosis, prior to any treatment. To identify TCR V-J signatures that set the groups apart, the researchers used a discovery cohort of about a hundred patients, made up of 43 with Graves' ophthalmopathy and some 55 with stable Graves' hyperthyroidism. An independent validation cohort of under 20 hyperthyroidism patients and about 15 patients who later progressed to ophthalmopathy tested prospective prediction of ophthalmopathy. For training and testing, the 100 patients in the discovery cohort were randomly divided in a 7:3 ratio. In addition, the study compared T-cell repertoires in thyroid tissue and in blood from about six Graves' hyperthyroidism patients. Once sampling was done, hyperthyroidism patients were given methimazole at a starting dose of 30 mg daily, whereas ophthalmopathy patients were given high-dose intravenous methylprednisolone. The paper reports TCR Vbeta CDR3 sequencing of more than 120 peripheral blood samples: around 41 ophthalmopathy, over 70 hyperthyroidism and around 17 progressor patients. On the study overall, not on this receptor specifically: In validation, progression to ophthalmopathy was predicted by the model with 70.59% sensitivity and 72.22% specificity, a median of 6.5 months before onset. No statistical method was used to fix the sample size in advance, and group allocation was not hidden from the investigators. In cross-validation, a model built on a 13 V-J signature told ophthalmopathy apart from stable hyperthyroidism with under 90% sensitivity and roughly 82% specificity, and in testing the same model reached 80%/75%. Most expanded thyroid clonotypes (frequency above 0.001) were also detected in blood, suggesting blood repertoires may reflect thyroid immune responses.

Hyperthyroidism patients were aged 18 to 65 years and newly diagnosed, with disease duration of less than 2 months. Patients with uncontrolled infections, other autoimmune diseases, pregnancy or lactation were excluded. Diagnoses were based on clinical symptoms, serum thyroxine and TRAb, thyroid ultrasound and orbital computed tomography. Blood from progressor patients was drawn when they were first diagnosed with hyperthyroidism, before any ophthalmopathy symptoms appeared. Ficoll-Paque density gradient centrifugation was used to isolate PBMCs from 10 ml of fresh peripheral blood. Progressor patients were defined as those initially diagnosed with Graves' hyperthyroidism in whom ophthalmopathy developed during follow-up. Trizol reagent was used to extract total RNA, and RNA quality was then checked on an Agilent 2100 Bioanalyzer. Amplification of TCR beta CDR3 regions was carried out from RNA transcripts. For the first round of RT-PCR on the TCR CDR3, the HTBI primer set was used together with the Qiagen OneStep RT-PCR kit. Libraries were constructed in a second round of multiplex PCR, after which size selection and purification were carried out. Sequencing of the libraries was done on an Illumina HiSeq2000 using paired-end 100 bp reads. On the study's bioinformatics: SOAPnuke was used to process the raw data, throwing out any read that contained adapters or uncalled bases, had a mean Phred below 15, or lacked an exact constant-primer or identifier match. High-quality paired reads were merged using COPE v1.2.5, and each unique nucleotide sequence was defined as a clonotype. MiTCR v1.1 was used to align clonotypes to the IMGT TRBV, TRBD and TRBJ reference segments. Only V-J combinations with frequency above 0.0001, covering about 99% of repertoires, were analysed. A TCS score was defined as the ratio between F50 (clonal expansion) and ExV (chaos), using BLOSUM62-based TCRdist between CDR3 peptides within each V-J. Welch's t-statistics and random forest reduced 450 to 600 V-J features to roughly 13, which were used in a naive Bayes classifier (R e1071). TCRdb reprocessing: public reads trimmed at Q25 with fastp, clones called with MiXCR, in-frame beta chains kept. Records with the same CDR3 protein are collapsed into one entry carrying the most frequent genes and DNA. These V and J calls derive from TCRdb rather than the authors' analysis. Recorded for this sample are nearly 600,000 distinct CDR3 sequences; about 15% of them occurred a single time. Jointly, the top ten make up approximately 5.7% of the sample.

The CDR3 starts with the cysteine, ends with the phenylalanine, and has 15 residues. The read is trimmed to its CDR3 DNA, 45 bases read in frame from base 1. CDR1 KGHSH and CDR2 LQKENI were looked up in the germline V gene. The junction carries 13 bases between V and J, which are trimmed by 3 bases and 4 bases respectively. This sequence was found in a woman aged 25-40 years with Graves' hyperthyroidism that later progressed to Graves' ophthalmopathy. The rearranged segments are TRBV18 and TRBJ2-1; the D gene is unclear. The source material was blood. The DNA sequence is given as TGTGCCAGCTCACCTCAAAGCTCCTCTTACAATGAGCAGTTCTTC. It specifies CASSPQSSSYNEQFF.